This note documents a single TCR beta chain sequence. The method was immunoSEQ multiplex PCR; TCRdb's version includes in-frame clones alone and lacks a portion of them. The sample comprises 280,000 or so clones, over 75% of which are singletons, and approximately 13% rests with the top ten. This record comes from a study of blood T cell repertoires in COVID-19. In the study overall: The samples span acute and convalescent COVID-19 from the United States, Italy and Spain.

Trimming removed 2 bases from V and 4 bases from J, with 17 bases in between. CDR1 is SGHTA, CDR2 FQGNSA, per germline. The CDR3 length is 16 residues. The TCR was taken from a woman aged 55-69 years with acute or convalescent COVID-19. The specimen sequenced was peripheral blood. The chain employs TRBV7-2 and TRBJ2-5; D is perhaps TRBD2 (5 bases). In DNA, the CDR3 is TGTGCCAGCAGCTTACAAACTAGGGTCCCCCTAGAGACCCAGTACTTC. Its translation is CASSLQTRVPLETQYF.